These 32 T cell receptor beta chains came from one sample sequenced in a study of blood T cells in healthy people across ages. With a J-beta primer mix and a sample-barcoded 5' primer, a second PCR ran about 6 to 11 cycles. A single record per CDR3 protein comes from TCRdb applying MiXCR to the 5' RACE reads. Of 800,000 to 900,000 distinct CDR3 sequences in the sample, 62% were seen once. The sample consisted of blood. The receptor set was obtained from a man aged 25 to 40 in good health.

The V call is TRBV7-3, the J call TRBJ2-1; 13 nucleotides agree with TRBD2. Unmatched junction bases numbered 5, after V lost 5 bases and J lost 7 bases. Germline loops: CDR1 SGHTA, CDR2 FQGTGA. The CDR3 has 15 residues. The CDR3 sequence is CASSILAGGLNEQFF. The CDR3 DNA reads TGTGCCAGCAGCATACTAGCGGGGGGGCTTAATGAGCAGTTCTTC.

The chain carries TRBV18 and TRBJ1-6; D unclear. This CDR3 has 15 residues. Trimming pared 6 bases from V and 0 bases from J, leaving 9 bases between. Germline CDR1 and CDR2: KGHSH and LQKENI. CDR3 DNA sequence: TGTGCCAGCTCGGCCAGTTACTCCTATAATTCACCCCTCCACTTT. It specifies CASSASYSYNSPLHF.

The chain links TRBV9 to TRBJ1-6; D is unclear. Trimming stripped 0 bases from V and 1 base from J, with 5 bases between. The CDR3 contains 15 residues. Germline V CDR1 and CDR2: SGDLS, YYNGEE. CDR3 amino acids: CASSVEGSYNSPLHF. CDR3 nucleotides: TGTGCCAGCAGCGTAGAGGGATCCTATAATTCACCCCTCCACTTT.

The J gene is TRBJ2-5, the V gene TRBV9; 7 bases fit TRBD2. After removal of 0 bases from V and 4 bases from J, the junction contained 3 bases not matched to a gene. The length of the CDR3 is 14 residues. The germline V gene has CDR1 SGDLS and CDR2 YYNGEE. The CDR3 sequence is CASSVEWGGETQYF. Here the CDR3 DNA reads TGTGCCAGCAGCGTAGAATGGGGGGGAGAGACCCAGTACTTC. Variable domain in full (rest from reference TRBV9 and TRBJ2-5): DSGVTQTPKHLITATGQRVTLRCSPRSGDLSVYWYQQSLDQGLQFLIQYYNGEERAKGNILERFSAQQFPDLHSELNLSSLELGDSALYFCASSVEWGGETQYFGPGTRLLVL.

The rearrangement uses TRBV24-1 and TRBJ2-7, with 8 bases identical to TRBD1. Matching the DNA end better, TRBJ2-5 makes the J call doubtful. Germline CDR1 reads KGHDR; CDR2 reads SFDVKD. This CDR3 comprises 16 residues. CDR3 residues: CATSDLVQGAGETQYF. The DNA for the CDR3 is TGTGCCACCAGTGATTTGGTCCAGGGGGCTGGGGAGACCCAGTACTTC.

The chain couples TRBV10-3 to TRBJ1-1, with 7 bases aligning to TRBD1. CDR1 and CDR2 (germline): ENHRY, SYGVKD. The junction had 4 bases not matched to a gene; V was cut back by 11 bases and J by 1 base. The CDR3 has 12 amino acids. The CDR3 is CASWTGNTEAFF. CDR3 in DNA: TGTGCCTCCTGGACAGGGAACACTGAAGCTTTCTTT.

V gene TRBV7-2 combines with J gene TRBJ1-1, with D possibly matching TRBD1 (5 bases). Between the trimmed V and J ends, which lost 7 bases and 5 bases, there was a span of 17 bases. Germline V lookup: CDR1 SGHTA, CDR2 FQGNSA. This CDR3 has 14 residues. The CDR3 DNA reads TGTGCCAGCACCCACCCAACGGGGGGGACTGAAGCTTTCTTT. It translates to CASTHPTGGTEAFF.

This chain connects TRBV7-3 to TRBJ2-1; 8 bases are shared with TRBD1. V lost 5 bases to trimming and J lost 5 bases; unmatched junction nucleotides: 8. Germline loops: CDR1 SGHTA, CDR2 FQGTGA. The CDR3 runs to 15 residues. CDR3 in amino acids: CASSLGTGYNNEQFF. The CDR3 nucleotides read TGTGCCAGCAGCCTCGGGACAGGTTATAACAATGAGCAGTTCTTC.

This rearrangement joins TRBV5-5 to TRBJ1-6; possibly TRBD1 for D (6 bases). V lost 4 bases to trimming and J lost 10 bases, with 15 bases between them. Looked up from germline, CDR1 is SGHKS and CDR2 is YYEKEE (reference sequence). This CDR3 has 14 amino acids. The DNA for the CDR3 is TGTGCCAGCAGCCCAAGGACAGTACGCTCACCCCTCCACTTT. Its protein is CASSPRTVRSPLHF.

V and J are TRBV11-2 and TRBJ1-2; 9 bases are a match to TRBD1. V lost 1 base to trimming and J lost 12 bases; unmatched junction nucleotides: 6. The germline V gene encodes CDR1 SGHAT and CDR2 FQNNGV. The CDR3 extends over 13 amino acids. The CDR3 loop reads CASSLGGQGGDTF. In nucleotides, the CDR3 is TGTGCCAGCAGCTTAGGGGGACAGGGTGGAGACACCTTC.

This rearrangement joins TRBV20-1 to TRBJ2-5, with 8 bases aligning to TRBD2. Unmatched junction bases numbered 10, after V lost 6 bases and J lost 4 bases. The CDR3 runs to 14 residues. Germline values: CDR1 DFQATT, CDR2 SNEGSKA (reference sequence). The chain's CDR3 is CSARHGGARETQYF. The CDR3 DNA reads TGCAGTGCCCGGCACGGGGGGGCCAGAGAGACCCAGTACTTC.

This clonotype was counted a few times. This chain joins TRBV5-5 and TRBJ2-7; either TRBD1 or TRBD2 may fit D (6 bases each). The CDR3 runs 14 residues. V was cut by 7 bases and J by 0 bases, with 14 bases left in between. Germline CDR1 is SGHKS and CDR2 is YYEKEE (reference sequence). In nucleotides, the CDR3 is TGTGCCAGCCTCCCGGGGGCAGACTCCTACGAGCAGTACTTC. This gives the protein CASLPGADSYEQYF.

The rearrangement links TRBV7-2 to TRBJ2-1, with unresolved D. In germline, CDR1 is SGHTA, CDR2 FQGNSA. The ends were cut back, 3 bases at V and 5 bases at J, with 5 bases in the middle. This CDR3 has 12 residues. CDR3 sequence reads: CASSLDDNEQFF. The DNA for the CDR3 is TGTGCCAGCAGCTTGGATGACAATGAGCAGTTCTTC.

The chain employs TRBV12-3 or TRBV12-4 and TRBJ2-1, with no clear D. This CDR3 spans 15 amino acids. Deletions cut 5 bases from V and 1 base from J, with 12 bases between. CDR3 in DNA: TGTGCCAGCAGTCCCGGGTGGGCGTCCTACAATGAGCAGTTCTTC. It yields the protein CASSPGWASYNEQFF.

V and J are TRBV10-3 and TRBJ2-7; 12 bases agree with TRBD2. Matching the DNA end better, TRBJ2-5 makes the J call doubtful. CDR3 length equals 15 residues. Germline-derived CDR1 and CDR2 are ENHRY and SYGVKD. The CDR3 region is CAIRPGLAGQETQYF. The CDR3 nucleotides are TGTGCCATCAGGCCGGGACTAGCGGGCCAAGAGACCCAGTACTTC.

The J gene is TRBJ2-7, the V gene TRBV10-3, with TRBD2 as a possible D gene (5 bases). The germline CDR1 and CDR2 sequences are ENHRY and SYGVKD. V was shortened by 0 bases and J by 6 bases, with 9 bases between the two germline ends. The CDR3 totals 13 residues. The CDR3 coding sequence is TGTGCCATCAGTGAGTCAAGGGAGCTCGAGCAGTACTTC. The encoded protein is CAISESRELEQYF.

The V gene is TRBV20-1, the J gene TRBJ2-7, with TRBD1 matching 7 bases. Germline assignment: CDR1 DFQATT and CDR2 SNEGSKA (reference sequence). CDR3 size: 11 residues. V was pared by 2 bases and J by 6 bases, with 1 base of the junction left unmatched. The CDR3 bases are TGCAGTGCTAGATGGGACAGCGAGCAGTACTTC. Amino acids: CSARWDSEQYF.

This clonotype was observed a few times. This chain joins TRBV7-2 and TRBJ2-5; D tentatively fits TRBD1 or TRBD2 (5 bases each). V lost 2 bases, J lost 3 bases, and 10 bases lay in between. CDR1 is SGHTA, CDR2 FQGNSA, per germline. The CDR3 is 14 residues long. The CDR3 nucleotides are TGTGCCAGCAGCTTAAAAGGGACCAAAGAGACCCAGTACTTC. It translates to CASSLKGTKETQYF.

This clonotype was seen a handful of times. V usage is TRBV28 and J usage is TRBJ2-7, with D maybe TRBD1 (6 bases). Looked up from germline, CDR1 is MDHEN and CDR2 is SYDVKM. The ends were cut back, 1 base at V and 0 bases at J, with 10 bases in the middle. This CDR3 contains 15 residues. The CDR3 nucleotides are TGTGCCAGCAGTTTATATCGGACAGTCTCCTACGAGCAGTACTTC. This encodes CASSLYRTVSYEQYF.

The chain couples TRBV7-2 to TRBJ2-7; D might be TRBD2 (6 bases). V was shortened by 1 base and J by 3 bases, with 13 bases between the two germline ends. CDR1 is SGHTA, CDR2 FQGNSA, per germline. This CDR3 has 15 amino acids. The CDR3 DNA follows: TGTGCCAGCAGCTTAGAAGGGAGGAAATACTACGAGCAGTACTTC. Translating it yields CASSLEGRKYYEQYF. Supplemented by reference TRBV7-2 and TRBJ2-7, the full variable domain reads GAGVSQSPSNKVTEKGKDVELRCDPISGHTALYWYRQSLGQGLEFLIYFQGNSAPDKSGLPSDRFSAERTGGSVSTLTIQRTQQEDSAVYLCASSLEGRKYYEQYFGPGTRLTVT.

The chain uses TRBV7-9 and TRBJ2-2, with unresolved D. Looked up from germline, CDR1 is SEHNR and CDR2 is FQNEAQ (reference sequence). V lost 7 bases and J 8 bases, leaving 11 bases between the germline ends. This CDR3 is built from 12 residues. As DNA, the CDR3 is TGTGCCAGCACCCTGGGTTCAGGGGAGCTGTTTTTT. Protein product: CASTLGSGELFF.

J is TRBJ2-5 and V is TRBV2, with 9 bases fitting TRBD2. The CDR3 spans 16 residues. V trimming: 6 bases; J trimming: 4 bases; junction bases outside the gene matches: 12. Germline CDR1 SNHLY, CDR2 FYNNEI. CDR3 region: CASRGVRLADRETQYF. CDR3 DNA sequence: TGTGCCAGCAGGGGGGTGAGACTAGCGGATCGAGAGACCCAGTACTTC.

The rearrangement uses TRBV20-1 and TRBJ2-4, with TRBD1 identical over 7 bases. The length of the CDR3 is 15 residues. Germline assignment: CDR1 DFQATT and CDR2 SNEGSKA (reference sequence). V gave up 4 bases and J gave up 3 bases; unmatched junction bases: 9. The CDR3 nucleotides are TGCAGTGCTATCAAGGGGGCGGGTAGCAAAAACATTCAGTACTTC. Translated, it gives CSAIKGAGSKNIQYF.

This clonotype was seen a few times. J is TRBJ2-5 and V is TRBV10-3, with 7 bases aligning to TRBD1. CDR1 is ENHRY and CDR2 is SYGVKD in the germline V gene. V lost 2 bases to trimming and J lost 3 bases; unmatched junction nucleotides: 3. The CDR3 runs 14 residues. The CDR3 nucleotides are TGTGCCATCAGTGAGGGGACAGAAAAAGAGACCCAGTACTTC. Translation: CAISEGTEKETQYF.

The chain has TRBV9 and TRBJ2-5, with no clear D. The DNA end lines up better with TRBJ2-7; the J call may be wrong. CDR1 and CDR2 from the germline V gene are SGDLS and YYNGEE. The CDR3 loop spans 14 amino acids. CDR3 amino acids: CASSVVPGDDEQYF. For the CDR3, the DNA is TGTGCCAGCAGCGTAGTTCCAGGAGACGACGAGCAGTACTTC.

There are many counts of this clonotype. The rearrangement links TRBV4-2 to TRBJ2-6; 7 bases agree with TRBD1. CDR1 and CDR2 from the germline V gene are LGHNA and YNFKEQ. The CDR3 is made up of 17 amino acids. J lost 0 bases, V lost 0 bases, and 2 bases had no gene match. In DNA, the CDR3 is TGTGCCAGCAGCCAAGAGGGACAGCACTCTGGGGCCAACGTCCTGACTTTC. This translates into CASSQEGQHSGANVLTF.

The genes are TRBV5-1 and TRBJ2-2; possibly TRBD1 for D (5 bases). Germline CDR1 reads SGHRS; CDR2 reads YFSETQ. Deletions cut 4 bases from V and 6 bases from J, with 10 bases between. This CDR3 is 13 amino acids long. DNA for the CDR3: TGCGCCAGCAGCGCCCAGGGTGCCGGGGAGCTGTTTTTT. Translated: CASSAQGAGELFF.

Only a few counts were recorded for this clonotype. The genes are TRBV12-3 or TRBV12-4 and TRBJ1-5, with 8 bases lining up with TRBD1. This CDR3 has 15 amino acids. V was clipped by 7 bases and J by 3 bases; unmatched bases: 8. The DNA for the CDR3 is TGTGCCAGCATCCTAGGGACAGGCGTCAATCAGCCCCAGCATTTT. Protein product: CASILGTGVNQPQHF.

The rearrangement links TRBV10-3 to TRBJ1-2; D gene ambiguous. V shed 3 bases and J shed 2 bases, with 4 bases lying between them. Germline V gene data show CDR1 as ENHRY and CDR2 as SYGVKD. The CDR3 consists of 12 residues. In DNA, the CDR3 is TGTGCCATCAGTGAACAAAACTATGGCTACACCTTC. Its translation is CAISEQNYGYTF.

A few counts support this clonotype. The CDR3 sequence: CASSLQGGQDGYTF. CDR3 nucleotides: TGTGCCAGCAGTTTACAGGGGGGACAAGATGGCTACACCTTC. The J gene is TRBJ1-2, the V gene TRBV27; 7 bases are a match to TRBD1. The CDR3 has 14 residues. V shed 2 bases and J 6 bases; nucleotides not matched to a gene: 6. Germline values: CDR1 MNHEY, CDR2 SMNVEV (reference sequence).

The chain recombines TRBV7-3 with TRBJ2-7, with D tentatively TRBD1 or TRBD2 (5 bases each). The CDR3 extends over 15 amino acids. The V gene's germline CDR1 is SGHTA and CDR2 FQGTGA. Deletions cut 4 bases from V and 3 bases from J, with 16 bases between. CDR3 region: CASSWGRSYVYEQYF. Here the CDR3 DNA reads TGTGCCAGCAGCTGGGGACGTTCATATGTCTACGAGCAGTACTTC.

The chain joins TRBV7-2 to TRBJ2-3; 9 nucleotides line up with TRBD2. V shed 5 bases, J shed 3 bases, and the junction held 9 bases outside the gene matches. CDR3 length: 16 amino acids. Germline CDR1 reads SGHTA; CDR2 reads FQGNSA. CDR3 in DNA: TGTGCCAGCAGCAAGATGGGACTAGCTAGGACAGATACGCAGTATTTT. This sequence encodes CASSKMGLARTDTQYF.